This TCR beta chain was sequenced in a study of Ad26.COV2.S vaccination and SARS-CoV-2 variants. Background on the study: Ad26.COV2.S given intramuscularly, once or twice 56 days apart.

Treatment given: 15 to 20 received Ad26.COV2.S at low or high dose, single or two shots; 5 received placebo; per-sample allocation not given. Specimen acquisition occurred on day 63 following the initial vaccine or placebo injection. The CDR3 is made up of 13 amino acids. V was shortened by 0 bases and J by 5 bases, with 7 bases between the two germline ends. In germline, CDR1 is GTSNPN, CDR2 SVGIG (reference sequence). Method: immunoSEQ multiplex PCR; TCRdb's copy keeps in-frame clones and lacks some. The sample holds about 480,000 clones; roughly 87% are singletons and the top ten take 9.5% to 15%.

The TCR sequence derives from a person between 18 and 65 years old who received the Ad26.COV2.S COVID-19 vaccine or a placebo. The V and J genes are TRBV30 and TRBJ2-2; no definite D call. The input for sequencing was peripheral blood, taken in a trial of Ad26.COV2.S vaccine versus placebo. Written as DNA, the CDR3 is TGTGCCTGGAGTGTAATGGGAACCGGGGAGCTGTTTTTT. Translated, it gives CAWSVMGTGELFF.